This T cell receptor (beta chain) emerged from a study of radiation and T cells in renal cell carcinoma (TCRdb year 2020). A note on the overall study: The samples were obtained from a clinical trial, where primary renal cell carcinomas were treated with 15 Gy stereotactic body radiation therapy and then removed by nephrectomy 4 weeks afterward. In total, 53 samples underwent TCR beta sequencing: 25 or so tumors plus 27 peripheral blood samples. A total of 4,016,671 unique CDR3 nucleotide sequences, encoding around 2.7 million unique CDR3 amino acid sequences, were found across all 50 or so samples. Points the paper makes about the study in general: An increase in top tumor clonotypes in blood was observed from baseline to 2 weeks post-radiation, followed by contraction by 4 weeks, which was taken to suggest transient expansion of tumor-resident clones. With a single-armed trial design, the study had no way to address how radiation dose or scheduling affects the TCR repertoire. Because pretreatment tumor biopsies were not available, the baseline intratumoral presence of clonotypes could not be determined. Dynamics of the blood repertoire were not tracked past 4 weeks after treatment.

A note on this clone: No cognate antigen has been identified for it. Base quality data are lacking; no much larger clone is found one base away.

Unmatched junction bases come to 11, with V trimmed by 1 base and J by 6 bases. Per the germline V gene, SGHDN is the CDR1 and FVKESK is the CDR2. The CDR3, from cysteine to phenylalanine, totals 17 residues. The CDR3 DNA has 51 bases and is translated from base 1. Taken with the paper, the label for time point translates to: blood 2 weeks post-SBRT. The label giving this sample's treatment or condition can be read as: 15 Gy SBRT to primary tumor, nephrectomy 4 weeks later. To follow tumor-enriched clonotypes, peripheral blood was collected serially from radiation-treated patients at baseline and again at 2 weeks and 4 weeks after SBRT. All patients had renal cell carcinoma with clear cell pathology. Genomic DNA for TCR sequencing was prepared using the QIAamp DNA Blood Mini Kit (Qiagen). Only samples passing all quality control checks were included in the analyses. TCR beta libraries were generated from genomic DNA with the immunoSEQ kit, following the manufacturer's recommendations. For library preparation, a first multiplex PCR was performed with proprietary primers, followed by a second PCR in which unique barcodes were added, and bead cleanups were performed after each round. A positive control reaction and a negative control reaction, both provided in the kit, were run with every batch of samples. The final libraries were assessed on an Agilent 4200 TapeStation D1000 ScreenTape, pooled by volume, and quantified by qPCR. An Illumina NextSeq500 fitted with a MidOutput 150-cycle cartridge performed the sequencing, running 156 Read1 cycles and 15 Index1 cycles with the kit's custom primers. The pooled library was loaded at 1.0 pM, and about 20% PhiX control was spiked in. The original pipeline was this. Vendor-processed data were analyzed in R, with a clonotype defined as all T cells sharing the same CDR3 nucleotide sequence. In the clone abundance analyses, frequencies were normalized to the 10,000 most abundant clones in each sample. Public T cell clones, averaging fewer than five per sample, were removed before analysis. Tumor-enriched and baseline blood-enriched clonotypes were defined by at least a 32-fold difference in abundance between compartments. Clonotypes expanded or contracted between blood time points were identified with a beta-binomial differential abundance model. The Baroni-Urbani and Buser coefficient was used to measure tumor-blood repertoire similarity, and groups were compared with two-tailed Wilcoxon tests in R. The source is immuneACCESS, and TCRdb retained only in-frame sequences with V and J called. Part of the clones is not carried over; for the studies checked, unresolved V genes explain less than half of this, and the remainder is unexplained. That table furnishes V, J and clone size, whereas the DNA furnished D and trimming. The sample data list 150,000 or so clones, and roughly 87% of these were observed just once. Of the sample, roughly 13% falls within the top ten clones.

The receptor's source is a woman between 50 and 59 years old with renal cell carcinoma. Recombination connected TRBV14 to TRBJ1-4; the junction holds 7 bases that match TRBD1. The material was blood, obtained from a patient whose treatment included radiotherapy and nephrectomy. Here the CDR3 is given as CASSQGPGGRRYEKLFF. The DNA sequence is TGTGCCAGCAGCCAAGGACCAGGGGGGCGTCGATATGAAAAACTGTTTTTT.